The present entry profiles one T cell receptor beta chain with its context. This receptor's antigen is unknown. Base qualities are not recorded, but no much larger clone differs from it by a single base. Taken from cysteine to phenylalanine, the CDR3 has 14 residues. Only the CDR3 DNA stays, 42 bases, in frame from base 1. According to the germline V gene, CDR1 reads MNHEY and CDR2 reads SVGAGI. V drops 6 bases and J drops 1 base, leaving 12 bases in between. The sample comes from a study of persistence of HIV-infected CD4 T cells (dated by TCRdb to between 2020 and 2021). Study-wide context: The median time participants had been on suppressive ART was eight to nine years. The clonality of all cells in each sorted population was assessed by TCRbeta sequencing, whereas the clonality of infected cells was assessed by proviral sequencing. CMV- and HIV-1 Gag-responding CD4+ T cells were isolated from ART-treated individuals so that antigen-driven clonal expansion of HIV-1-infected cells could be examined. Peripheral blood samples of up to roughly 180 mL were collected at multiple time points, except for a couple of participants, who underwent leukapheresis at a single time point. Cross-participant TCR cluster analysis included 8 participants for CMV and about seven participants for Gag. Anti-CD3/anti-CD28 stimulation activated a higher proportion of cells, with a lower memory fraction, than antigen stimulation.

The treatment or condition label of this sample denotes: suppressive antiretroviral therapy. As a nonspecific positive control representing the CD4+ T cell repertoire, cells were stimulated with anti-CD3/anti-CD28 magnetic beads. Responding CD4+ T cells were sorted by upregulation of both CD40 ligand and CD69. Participants were HIV-1-infected adults who started suppressive ART during chronic infection. Plasma HIV-1 RNA had been undetectable (below 50 copies/mL) in participants for at least 4 years. To be included, participants needed a CD4+ T cell count above 400 cells/uL and a positive CMV serology. Before stimulation, PBMCs were isolated using density centrifugation and then depleted of CD8+ T cells. CD8-depleted PBMCs were stimulated for over 15 hours with anti-CD28/CD49d costimulation, CD40-blocking antibody and enfuvirtide to prevent new infections. Cell sorting was performed on a Beckman Coulter MoFlo Legacy or XDP sorter, and dead cells were excluded with propidium iodide. Genomic DNA was extracted with the QIAamp DNA Mini Kit for samples above one million cells, otherwise with the Quick-DNA Microprep Kit.

What the study reported, not specific to this receptor: TCRbeta richness in CMV- and Gag-responding cells was significantly lower than in anti-CD3/anti-CD28-responding cells; CMV-responding cells had higher oligoclonality than CD3/CD28-stimulated and Gag-responding cells. Restriction of bulk TCR analyses to the rare CMV-responding cells that actually carried HIV-1 proviruses was not possible. Few individuals were included in the study, and only a limited range of antigens was tested. Antigen-responding cells were enriched for expanded CDR3beta sequences that were degenerate, which suggests that CD4+ responses to CMV and Gag underwent convergent selection. Within the same sorted populations, TCR oligoclonality correlated with proviral oligoclonality.

The immunoSEQ hsTCRB assay version 4, run in survey mode, was used to sequence TCRbeta repertoires from genomic DNA. Genomic DNA was diluted to about 10 ng/uL, using up to 1 ug per sample for TCRbeta sequencing. Processing in the source paper ran as follows. Analysis of the TCRbeta data was done in ImmunoSeq Analyzer 3.0, and diversity was computed on productive nucleotide rearrangements. Using the Immunarch R package, the improved Chao index served to estimate lower-bound TCR diversity and the Gini coefficient served to estimate clonality. Nucleotide rearrangements that differed but encoded the same CDR3beta amino acid sequence were counted as separate clonotypes. Differential abundance analysis identified TCRbeta sequences significantly enriched in antigen-responding cells relative to anti-CD3/anti-CD28-activated cells. Using predicted peptide-MHC specificity as the basis, GLIPH2 grouped TCRs into clusters, both for each participant individually and for the merged data sets that combined participants. In TCRdb, the immuneACCESS table is reduced to in-frame sequences with V and J assigned. These tables do not hold every clone; where another copy was compared, an unresolved V gene accounts for under half, and the others remain unexplained. That table furnishes V, J and clone size, whereas the DNA furnished D and trimming. Across this sample there are 37,000 or so clones, with about 91% seen only once. The ten largest make up approximately 1.3% of the sample.

The sequence came from an adult man with HIV who was CMV-seropositive. This sample comprised CD4+ T cells sorted from PBMCs after roughly 19-hour stimulation, obtained from a patient who received antiretroviral therapy. The cell subset or site label, as the study defines it: CD40L+CD69+ CD4 T cells responding to anti-CD3/anti-CD28 beads, representing the overall repertoire. The chain couples TRBV6-5 to TRBJ1-1, with an unclear D gene assignment. The CDR3 reads CASRVKESNTEAFF. The bases are TGTGCCAGCAGAGTAAAAGAGTCGAACACTGAAGCTTTCTTT.